Following are 8 T cell receptor beta chains from one sample sequenced in a study of OX40 agonist ivuxolimab in advanced cancers. TCRdb's copy holds only in-frame clones and misses some; the assay was immunoSEQ multiplex PCR. The sample includes about 48,000 clones, approximately 85% seen only once; the top ten take roughly a tenth. Here the sequenced sample was CD4+ or CD8+ T cells sorted from blood, taken in a trial of the OX40 agonist ivuxolimab. The receptors derive from an adult with an advanced solid tumor such as melanoma, head and neck, liver or kidney cancer.

The V and J genes are TRBV10-3 and TRBJ2-3, with 8 bases matching TRBD2. This CDR3 is 12 amino acids long. Germline assignment: CDR1 ENHRY and CDR2 SYGVKD. Trimming removed 6 bases from V and 6 bases from J; junction bases left unmatched: 2. CDR3 loop: CAISSGGDTQYF. The CDR3 nucleotides are TGTGCCATCAGCTCGGGGGGGGATACGCAGTATTTT.

This clone was detected only a few times. The V gene is TRBV9, the J gene TRBJ1-1, with D unresolved. This CDR3 region has 12 residues. The germline V gene has CDR1 SGDLS and CDR2 YYNGEE. Trimming pared 2 bases from V and 7 bases from J, leaving 9 bases between. The CDR3 sequence is CASSVWIFEAFF. CDR3 bases: TGTGCCAGCAGCGTCTGGATCTTTGAAGCTTTCTTT.

The chain uses TRBV19 and TRBJ1-1; D is undetermined. Germline CDR1 LNHDA, CDR2 SQIVND (reference sequence). The CDR3 is made up of 14 amino acids. Trimming took 6 bases from V and 0 from J, leaving 11 bases between them. CDR3 sequence (DNA): TGTGCCAGTAGACCCGGACGTATGAACACTGAAGCTTTCTTT. Protein product: CASRPGRMNTEAFF.

The rearrangement uses TRBV5-1 and TRBJ1-4; 9 positions match TRBD1. After removal of 3 bases from V and 5 bases from J, the junction contained 5 bases not matched to a gene. The CDR3 runs to 15 residues. Germline CDR1 is SGHRS and CDR2 is YFSETQ. The CDR3 DNA follows: TGCGCCAGCAGCTCGGATGGACAGGGGAATGAAAAACTGTTTTTT. This gives the protein CASSSDGQGNEKLFF.

The chain carries TRBV27 and TRBJ2-2; 8 bases agree with TRBD2. J gave up 0 bases and V 2 bases, and 8 bases lay outside the gene matches. CDR1 and CDR2 (germline): MNHEY, SMNVEV (reference sequence). CDR3 length: 18 amino acids. The CDR3 spells CASSLIGSGTSNTGELFF. The CDR3 DNA is TGTGCCAGCAGTTTAATCGGTAGCGGGACCTCGAACACCGGGGAGCTGTTTTTT.

The rearrangement uses TRBV13 and TRBJ1-1, with TRBD1 matching 8 bases. The junction had 2 bases not matched to a gene; V was cut back by 4 bases and J by 1 base. CDR3 length: 14 amino acids. Germline values: CDR1 PRHDT, CDR2 FYEKMQ (reference sequence). CDR3 DNA sequence: TGTGCCAGCAGCTACGGACAGGGGAACACTGAAGCTTTCTTT. Its protein product is CASSYGQGNTEAFF.

CDR3 in DNA: TGTGCCAGCAGTTCCCAACCTCTCCACGAGCAGTACTTC. Its protein product is CASSSQPLHEQYF. This chain joins TRBV28 and TRBJ2-7; no definite D call. The V and J ends lost 4 bases and 5 bases respectively, with 12 bases between them. The CDR3 length is 13 residues. Germline V gene lookup returns CDR1 MDHEN and CDR2 SYDVKM.

DNA of the CDR3: TGTGCCAGCCCCCGCAGCGAGAGCCGGAACACCGGGGAGCTGTTTTTT. Amino acids: CASPRSESRNTGELFF. The rearrangement links TRBV2 to TRBJ2-2; D remains unclear. V was clipped by 8 bases and J by 1 base, with 17 bases between them. The CDR3 covers 16 residues. Germline V gene data show CDR1 as SNHLY and CDR2 as FYNNEI.